Listed here are 21 T cell receptor beta chains from one sample, sequenced in a study of STAT3 mutations in large granular lymphocyte leukemia. Study conclusions and caveats: At least one immunodominant TCR beta clonotype appeared in every T-cell large granular lymphocyte leukemia patient.

Here immunoSEQ multiplex PCR was the method, and the copy in TCRdb shows in-frame clones only, minus some. This sample yields under 15,000 clones, of which more than 75% are seen a single time; around a third belongs to the top ten. No antigen is known for these receptors. The specimen was peripheral blood mononuclear cells. The receptors were gathered from a man aged 40-49 years with T-cell large granular lymphocyte leukemia. Some clones in this sample may be carry-over from other donors' samples.

The DNA of the CDR3 is TGTGCCAGCAGTGGGACAGGGACTATCTATGGCTACACCTTC. Its protein is CASSGTGTIYGYTF. The V gene is TRBV5-4, the J gene TRBJ1-2; 9 bases agree with TRBD1. In germline, CDR1 is SGHNT, CDR2 YYREEE (reference sequence). The CDR3 extends over 14 amino acids. V lost 5 bases to trimming and J lost 4 bases; unmatched junction nucleotides: 6.

This rearrangement joins TRBV10-2 to TRBJ2-4, with 8 bases lining up with TRBD2. Germline CDR1 WSHSY, CDR2 SAAADI. V gave up 4 bases and J gave up 0 bases; unmatched junction bases: 5. The CDR3 has 16 amino acids. The chain's CDR3 is CASSGTGGEAKNIQYF. For the CDR3, the DNA is TGCGCCAGCAGTGGGACCGGGGGGGAAGCCAAAAACATTCAGTACTTC.

The chain combines TRBV21-1 with TRBJ1-2. TRBV21-1 is labeled a pseudogene. The CDR3 contains 10 residues. Written as DNA, the CDR3 is TGTGCCAGCAGGAAGTCCGGCTACACCTTC. It translates to CASRKSGYTF.

This rearrangement joins TRBV5-4 to TRBJ1-1; D gene unclear. Germline CDR1 SGHNT, CDR2 YYREEE (reference sequence). V lost 4 bases, J lost 2 bases, and 15 bases lay in between. CDR3 size: 15 residues. CDR3 in DNA: TGTGCCAGCAGCCCGTCTCCGGGAACTAACACTGAAGCTTTCTTT. It codes for CASSPSPGTNTEAFF.

This chain connects TRBV27 to TRBJ2-7; possibly TRBD1 for D (7 bases). This CDR3 is built from 14 residues. Germline V gene lookup returns CDR1 MNHEY and CDR2 SMNVEV (reference sequence). Trimming took off 6 bases at V and 1 base at J, with 13 bases between the two ends. CDR3 coding DNA: TGTGCCAGCAGGGGGGGACAGCTTTCCTACGAGCAGTACTTC. This sequence encodes CASRGGQLSYEQYF.

This chain joins TRBV7-8 and TRBJ1-1; tentative D call: TRBD1 (6 bases). CDR3 size: 14 residues. Trimming removed 4 bases from V and 0 bases from J, with 9 bases in between. The V gene's germline CDR1 is SGHVS and CDR2 FQNEAQ. For the CDR3, the DNA is TGTGCCAGCAGCTCCGGGACACTGAACACTGAAGCTTTCTTT. Protein product: CASSSGTLNTEAFF.

The chain has TRBV14 and TRBJ2-5; D is uncertain. There are 13 residues in the CDR3. Per germline, CDR1 SGHDN and CDR2 FVKESK. Trimming cost V 1 base and J 4 bases, with 7 bases left between them. CDR3 amino acids: CASSQGDIETQYF. The CDR3 DNA sequence: TGTGCCAGCAGCCAAGGTGATATAGAGACCCAGTACTTC. Full variable domain (remainder filled in from reference TRBV14 and TRBJ2-5): EAGVTQFPSHSVIEKGQTVTLRCDPISGHDNLYWYRRVMGKEIKFLLHFVKESKQDESGMPNNRFLAERTGGTYSTLKVQPAELEDSGVYFCASSQGDIETQYFGPGTRLLVL.

The chain joins TRBV5-1 to TRBJ1-1; D not certain. There are 16 residues in the CDR3. Germline loops: CDR1 SGHRS, CDR2 YFSETQ. Trimming removed 5 bases from V and 0 bases from J, with 17 bases in between. Here the CDR3 DNA reads TGCGCCAGCAGGGTGACCCCGGCCCAAATGAACACTGAAGCTTTCTTT. This translates into CASRVTPAQMNTEAFF.

This sequence joins TRBV27 and TRBJ2-7; 9 bases are a match to TRBD1. The CDR3 totals 12 residues. V shed 3 bases and J 13 bases; nucleotides not matched to a gene: 7. The germline V gene encodes CDR1 MNHEY and CDR2 SMNVEV (reference sequence). The CDR3 DNA follows: TGTGCCAGCAGTTTGACCGGACAGGGGCTATACTTC. Amino acids: CASSLTGQGLYF.

The V and J genes are TRBV7-2 and TRBJ2-7; 9 nucleotides line up with TRBD1. J lost 0 bases, V lost 5 bases, and 2 bases had no gene match. Germline CDR1 and CDR2: SGHTA and FQGNSA. The CDR3 is 14 residues long. The CDR3 protein is CASSQTGGSYEQYF. In DNA form, the CDR3 reads TGTGCCAGCAGCCAGACAGGGGGCTCCTACGAGCAGTACTTC.

V and J are TRBV6-5 and TRBJ1-5; D remains unclear. CDR3 size: 13 residues. The V gene's germline CDR1 is MNHEY and CDR2 SVGAGI. Deletions cut 7 bases from V and 3 bases from J, with 10 bases between. CDR3 bases: TGTGCCAGCACCACGGGCGCCAATCAGCCCCAGCATTTT. Translated: CASTTGANQPQHF.

This chain uses TRBV7-9 with TRBJ2-7, with TRBD2 matching 15 bases. The CDR3 spans 16 residues. The germline CDR1 and CDR2 sequences are SEHNR and FQNEAQ (reference sequence). J gave up 2 bases and V 5 bases, and 4 bases lay outside the gene matches. The CDR3 sequence: CASSRTSGGAAYEQYF. In DNA, the CDR3 is TGTGCCAGCAGCAGGACTAGCGGGGGGGCCGCCTACGAGCAGTACTTC.

The chain couples TRBV7-2 to TRBJ1-1; 7 bases align to TRBD1. The CDR3 loop spans 15 amino acids. V shed 5 bases, J shed 4 bases, and the junction held 10 bases outside the gene matches. Per germline, CDR1 SGHTA and CDR2 FQGNSA. CDR3 sequence reads: CASSVIQGKGTEAFF. DNA of the CDR3: TGTGCCAGCAGCGTAATACAGGGGAAGGGCACTGAAGCTTTCTTT. Full variable domain (remainder filled in from reference TRBV7-2 and TRBJ1-1): GAGVSQSPSNKVTEKGKDVELRCDPISGHTALYWYRQSLGQGLEFLIYFQGNSAPDKSGLPSDRFSAERTGGSVSTLTIQRTQQEDSAVYLCASSVIQGKGTEAFFGQGTRLTVV.

Only one count was recorded for this clone. The chain joins TRBV27 to TRBJ1-1, with D possibly TRBD1 on 5 matching bases. The V gene's germline CDR1 is MNHEY and CDR2 SMNVEV (reference sequence). V was trimmed by 2 bases and J by 4 bases, leaving 11 bases between them. This CDR3 is built from 14 residues. The CDR3 sequence: CASSLGQGGTEAFF. In DNA, the CDR3 is TGTGCCAGCAGTTTAGGCCAGGGAGGCACTGAAGCTTTCTTT.

This rearrangement joins TRBV27 to TRBJ1-1, with D unclear. The CDR3 is made up of 13 amino acids. Trimming left V 0 bases short and J 1 base short, with 3 bases between. The germline V gene has CDR1 MNHEY and CDR2 SMNVEV (reference sequence). In DNA form, the CDR3 reads TGTGCCAGCAGTTTATCTCGGAACACTGAAGCTTTCTTT. Translation gives CASSLSRNTEAFF.

The chain's CDR3 is CASSRTSGGAGADTQYF. The CDR3 DNA reads TGCGCCAGCAGCCGTACTAGCGGGGGGGCCGGGGCAGATACGCAGTATTTT. The chain combines TRBV5-1 with TRBJ2-3; 13 bases are shared with TRBD2. This CDR3 region has 17 residues. The V gene's germline CDR1 is SGHRS and CDR2 YFSETQ. With V trimmed by 4 bases and J by 4 bases, 9 bases remained unmatched.

The CDR3: CASSAYRGYNSPLHF. DNA of the CDR3: TGTGCCAGCAGTGCATACAGGGGCTATAATTCACCCCTCCACTTT. This sequence joins TRBV25-1 and TRBJ1-6; 7 bases are a match to TRBD1. The germline CDR1 and CDR2 sequences are MGHDK and SYGVNS. This CDR3 spans 15 amino acids. V shed 4 bases, J shed 3 bases, and the junction held 3 bases outside the gene matches.

The chain carries TRBV27 and TRBJ2-1; D is perhaps TRBD1 or TRBD2 (6 bases each). V lost 6 bases, J lost 5 bases, and 11 bases lay in between. This CDR3 has 13 amino acids. The germline CDR1 and CDR2 sequences are MNHEY and SMNVEV (reference sequence). The CDR3 region has the DNA TGTGCCAGCAGGGGGGGCAACGACAATGAGCAGTTCTTC. Protein: CASRGGNDNEQFF.

This sequence joins TRBV6-5 and TRBJ2-7; D gene uncertain. Deletions cut 10 bases from V and 4 bases from J, with 11 bases between. CDR3 length equals 11 residues. The germline CDR1 and CDR2 sequences are MNHEY and SVGAGI. The CDR3: CATSDGYEQYF. The CDR3 region has the DNA TGTGCCACCTCGGACGGTTACGAGCAGTACTTC.

V and J are TRBV10-3 and TRBJ2-3; no definite D call. The germline gives CDR1 ENHRY, CDR2 SYGVKD. The CDR3 sequence is 14 residues long. Trimming took off 0 bases at V and 4 bases at J, with 8 bases between the two ends. CDR3 in amino acids: CAISESSGADTQYF. CDR3 bases: TGTGCCATCAGTGAGTCGAGTGGCGCAGATACGCAGTATTTT.

The chain carries TRBV10-2 and TRBJ2-6, with D possibly being TRBD2 (6 bases). From germline, CDR1 is WSHSY and CDR2 SAAADI. Trimming shortened V by 3 bases and J by 2 bases, and 14 bases separated the two germline ends. This CDR3 is built from 17 residues. The CDR3: CASSDPGVAPGANVLTF. CDR3 coding DNA: TGCGCCAGCAGTGACCCGGGGGTGGCACCTGGGGCCAACGTCCTGACTTTC.